The clone carrying this T cell receptor (beta chain) was seen a handful of times. What it binds is unknown. The sample originates from a study of vaccination effects on CD4 cells after COVID-19. Germline V CDR1 and CDR2: SGHVS, FQNEAQ. Trimming took off 5 bases at V and 2 bases at J, with 12 bases between the two ends. The CDR3 sequence is 14 residues long. TCRdb keeps only in-frame clones here, not all; method: immunoSEQ multiplex PCR. This sample has 30,000 to 40,000 clones, with around 78% found just once. Antigen-specific CD4+ T cell clonotypes were called by their expansion after viral peptide-pool culture in ViraFEST. Subsequent to a culture period of about nine days, CD4+ T cells were isolated. Nucleocapsid antibodies stayed negative before and after vaccination, showing no earlier SARS-CoV-2 infection. Wells each received approximately 2 million PBMC, cultured with 10 IU/ml IL-2 and roughly 10 ug/ml peptides.

General observations from the study: Convalescent patients were scarce, and early post-infection timepoints were absent.

The material sequenced was CD4+ T cells from PBMCs cultured with HCoV-OC43 spike peptides, taken before COVID-19 vaccination. Sample subset: HCoV-OC43 spike overlapping peptide pool stimulation. The origin of this receptor is a human donor who received a COVID-19 vaccine. V usage is TRBV7-8 and J usage is TRBJ1-1; D unclear. The chain's CDR3 is CASSVGLFNTEAFF. CDR3 in DNA: TGTGCCAGCAGCGTAGGACTTTTTAACACTGAAGCTTTCTTT.